One sample yielded the 20 T cell receptor beta chains listed below, sequenced in a study of PD-1 blockade in classical Hodgkin lymphoma. Time point: cycle 4 day 1 (C4D1), after 6 weeks of nivolumab. With no exception, relapse followed autologous stem cell transplantation in all patients, and brentuximab vedotin exposure varied. The authors enriched CD8+ T cells from thawed PBMCs via magnetic negative selection. Repertoires were generated with immunoSEQ multiplex PCR, while TCRdb's copy carries only in-frame clones and drops some. The table has about 15,000 clones, roughly nine tenths seen once; the top ten hold around 18%. Sequencing was performed on CD8+ T cells from blood, taken before the fourth cycle of nivolumab. All receptors derive from a human donor with classical Hodgkin lymphoma.

The rearrangement links TRBV25-1 to TRBJ2-7; possible D gene TRBD1, 6 bases. Germline CDR1 MGHDK, CDR2 SYGVNS. V dropped 7 bases and J dropped 3 bases, with 13 bases sitting between them. The CDR3 consists of 13 residues. The DNA for the CDR3 is TGTGCCAGCATGGGGATGACAGGCTACGAGCAGTACTTC. Amino acids: CASMGMTGYEQYF.

The chain employs TRBV11-2 and TRBJ2-7, with TRBD1 identical over 7 bases. Looked up from germline, CDR1 is SGHAT and CDR2 is FQNNGV. This CDR3 comprises 17 residues. J was trimmed by 3 bases and V by 2 bases; bases with no gene match: 13. CDR3 sequence: CASSLTVSRDSLYEQYF. DNA for the CDR3: TGTGCCAGCAGCTTAACAGTTAGTCGGGACAGCCTCTACGAGCAGTACTTC.

This chain joins TRBV2 and TRBJ1-5; TRBD1 matches at 7 bases. CDR1 and CDR2 (germline): SNHLY, FYNNEI. The CDR3 totals 17 residues. V was pared by 0 bases and J by 6 bases, with 11 bases of the junction left unmatched. The CDR3 sequence is CASSEALGRGDVQPQHF. In nucleotides, the CDR3 is TGTGCCAGCAGTGAAGCGCTGGGCAGGGGGGACGTTCAGCCCCAGCATTTT.

The chain employs TRBV7-6 and TRBJ2-3; D might be TRBD2 (7 bases). Trimming took 7 bases from V and 4 from J, leaving 12 bases between them. CDR3 length: 13 amino acids. Germline CDR1 reads SGHVS; CDR2 reads FNYEAQ. The CDR3 region has the DNA TGTGCCAGCACCCTAGGGGGGGCAGATACGCAGTATTTT. The encoded protein is CASTLGGADTQYF.

This clone has just one count. The chain is built from TRBV18 and TRBJ1-2; no clear D. Per germline, CDR1 KGHSH and CDR2 LQKENI. V lost 3 bases, J lost 9 bases, and 17 bases lay in between. The CDR3 consists of 14 residues. The CDR3 coding sequence is TGTGCCAGCTCACCGTACCCCGGGCAGCTCCGCTACACCTTC. It codes for CASSPYPGQLRYTF.

This chain connects TRBV27 to TRBJ2-3, with 14 bases lining up with TRBD2. The length of the CDR3 is 17 residues. CDR1 is MNHEY, CDR2 SMNVEV, per germline (reference sequence). With V trimmed by 6 bases and J by 6 bases, 11 bases remained unmatched. The DNA of the CDR3 is TGTGCCAGCAGGGAATCACGACTAGCGGGGGGGCTCGATACGCAGTATTTT. Translation: CASRESRLAGGLDTQYF.

The gene calls are TRBV2 and TRBJ2-5; tentative D call: TRBD2 (7 bases). CDR1 SNHLY and CDR2 FYNNEI come from the germline V gene. This CDR3 contains 12 residues. Trimming shortened V by 9 bases and J by 2 bases, and 10 bases separated the two germline ends. The CDR3 DNA reads as TGTGCCAGACAGGGAGGGCAAGAGACCCAGTACTTC. It specifies CARQGGQETQYF.

V and J are TRBV6-1 and TRBJ2-7, with D unclear. CDR1 MNHNS and CDR2 SASEGT come from the germline V gene. CDR3 size: 13 residues. Trimming took 2 bases from V and 2 from J, leaving 7 bases between them. The CDR3 here is CASSEPGTYEQYF. CDR3 DNA sequence: TGTGCCAGCAGTGAACCAGGCACCTACGAGCAGTACTTC.

The J gene is TRBJ1-4, the V gene TRBV4-2; maybe TRBD1 (5 bases). Trimming left V 0 bases short and J 2 bases short, with 7 bases between. The CDR3 runs 15 residues. Germline CDR1 is LGHNA and CDR2 is YNFKEQ. The CDR3 coding sequence is TGTGCCAGCAGCCAAGAGGGGGGGACTAATGAAAAACTGTTTTTT. Its translation: CASSQEGGTNEKLFF.

This clone was seen only once. The chain is built from TRBV19 and TRBJ2-1; 8 positions agree with TRBD2. Trimming took 1 base from V and 1 from J; bases not matched to a gene: 3. Germline V gives CDR1 LNHDA, CDR2 SQIVND (reference sequence). The CDR3 has 16 amino acids. CDR3 nucleotides: TGTGCCAGTAGTATAGTGTCGGGGGGGTCCTACAATGAGCAGTTCTTC. Encoded protein: CASSIVSGGSYNEQFF.

Here the CDR3 reads CAGGGQARDEQFF. The CDR3 region has the DNA TGTGCCGGGGGGGGCCAGGCAAGGGATGAGCAGTTCTTC. The gene calls are TRBV2 and TRBJ2-1, with D perhaps matching TRBD2 (7 bases). V dropped 11 bases and J dropped 8 bases, with 19 bases sitting between them. Germline CDR1 SNHLY, CDR2 FYNNEI. The CDR3 runs to 13 residues.

The rearrangement joins TRBV4-1 to TRBJ1-3, with D unclear. Trimming left V 1 base short and J 8 bases short, with 9 bases between. This CDR3 is built from 13 residues. CDR1 and CDR2 (germline): MGHRA, YSYEKL. For the CDR3, the DNA is TGCGCCAGCAGCCAAGGCCCGGCAGACACCATATATTTT. Amino acids: CASSQGPADTIYF.

The chain carries TRBV27 and TRBJ2-1; TRBD2 matches at 8 bases. V dropped 3 bases and J dropped 7; count of bases not matched to a gene: 8. Looked up from germline, CDR1 is MNHEY and CDR2 is SMNVEV (reference sequence). This CDR3 is built from 15 residues. This chain's CDR3 is CASSLSGLVINEQFF. As DNA, the CDR3 is TGTGCCAGCAGTTTGTCGGGACTAGTTATTAATGAGCAGTTCTTC.

The chain has TRBV20-1 and TRBJ2-5; tentatively, D is TRBD2 (6 bases). The CDR3 length is 11 residues. V was trimmed by 5 bases and J by 4 bases, leaving 8 bases between them. Germline V gene data show CDR1 as DFQATT and CDR2 as SNEGSKA (reference sequence). The chain's CDR3 is CSALGGETQYF. DNA of the CDR3: TGCAGTGCTCTCGGGGGAGAGACCCAGTACTTC.

The chain combines TRBV28 with TRBJ2-1, with D tentatively TRBD2 (6 bases). Germline lookup yields CDR1 MDHEN and CDR2 SYDVKM. The CDR3 has 15 residues. V was pared by 3 bases and J by 8 bases, with 17 bases between. CDR3 region: CASSFLASARHEQFF. Here the CDR3 DNA reads TGTGCCAGCAGTTTCTTGGCTAGCGCACGGCATGAGCAGTTCTTC. Full variable domain (missing parts from reference TRBV28 and TRBJ2-1): DVKVTQSSRYLVKRTGEKVFLECVQDMDHENMFWYRQDPGLGLRLIYFSYDVKMKEKGDIPEGYSVSREKKERFSLILESASTNQTSMYLCASSFLASARHEQFFGPGTRLTVL.

The V call is TRBV7-6, the J call TRBJ2-5; D possibly corresponds to TRBD2 (5 bases). V dropped 5 bases and J dropped 3 bases, with 13 bases sitting between them. Looked up from germline, CDR1 is SGHVS and CDR2 is FNYEAQ. The CDR3 runs to 14 residues. The CDR3 protein is CASSPKDGEETQYF. In DNA form, the CDR3 reads TGTGCCAGCAGCCCCAAGGACGGGGAAGAGACCCAGTACTTC.

The V gene is TRBV10-3, the J gene TRBJ2-7, with 9 bases matching TRBD1. The V and J ends lost 0 bases and 0 bases, in that order; junction bases with no gene match: 12. The CDR3 sequence is 19 residues long. Germline CDR1 ENHRY, CDR2 SYGVKD. The CDR3 nucleotides are TGTGCCATCAGTGAGTCCCGGACAGGGGCCTATGGTGCCTCCTACGAGCAGTACTTC. Translating gives CAISESRTGAYGASYEQYF.

The chain is built from TRBV2 and TRBJ2-5, with a weak D call TRBD2 (6 bases). The end of the DNA aligns better with TRBJ2-7, so the J call may be wrong. Germline loops: CDR1 SNHLY, CDR2 FYNNEI. The CDR3 runs 14 residues. In DNA, the CDR3 is TGTGCCAGCAGTGTACGGCGGGGAGCCTACGAGCAGTACTTC. It translates to CASSVRRGAYEQYF.

The chain recombines TRBV7-9 with TRBJ2-3; TRBD2 matches 11 bases. Germline trimming cut 5 bases from V and 4 bases from J; bases unmatched to any gene: 8. CDR3 size: 16 residues. Germline CDR1 SEHNR, CDR2 FQNEAQ (reference sequence). In nucleotides, the CDR3 is TGTGCCAGCAGCCCGCTAGCGGGGGGCGTGGCAGATACGCAGTATTTT. This gives the protein CASSPLAGGVADTQYF.

This clone was detected once. The rearrangement links TRBV28 to TRBJ1-3; perhaps TRBD1 as D (6 bases). CDR1 and CDR2 from the germline V gene are MDHEN and SYDVKM. The germline V and J ends were trimmed by 3 bases and 2 bases, with 17 bases remaining between them. The CDR3 is 17 amino acids. The CDR3 here is CASSLPTGLEAGNTIYF. CDR3 DNA sequence: TGTGCCAGCAGTTTGCCCACAGGGTTAGAGGCTGGAAACACCATATATTTT. Full variable domain (missing parts from reference TRBV28 and TRBJ1-3): DVKVTQSSRYLVKRTGEKVFLECVQDMDHENMFWYRQDPGLGLRLIYFSYDVKMKEKGDIPEGYSVSREKKERFSLILESASTNQTSMYLCASSLPTGLEAGNTIYFGEGSWLTVV.